The rows below give T cell receptor beta chains drawn from one sample of a study of T cell responses to AZD1222 COVID-19 vaccine. Clones were read by immunoSEQ multiplex PCR, and TCRdb kept only the in-frame ones, dropping some. The data show 140,000 to 150,000 clones, with roughly 86% seen just once and around 5% held by the top ten. This specimen consisted of peripheral blood, obtained 28 days after the second dose of the MenACWY control vaccine. The source is an adult who received the MenACWY meningococcal vaccine as a control. Both conserved end residues are part of each CDR3. The D gene is left open where the match is weak. Clone size is not always given. Where it is, it says once, few, many or a class for expanded clones.

TRBV11-3	NA	NA	TRBJ1-2	12	CASSLIRGGYTF	TGTGCCAGCAGCTTAATTCGGGGCGGCTACACCTTC
TRBV20-1	once	NA	TRBJ1-2	11	CSASPPGGYTF	TGCAGTGCTAGCCCCCCAGGTGGCTACACCTTC
TRBV7-8	NA	NA	TRBJ1-1	13	CASSSTVGTEAFF	TGTGCCAGCAGCTCTACAGTAGGAACTGAAGCTTTCTTT
TRBV5-4	few	NA	TRBJ2-5	14	CASSLGGDKETQYF	TGTGCCAGCAGCTTGGGCGGGGATAAAGAGACCCAGTACTTC
TRBV19	NA	NA	TRBJ2-3	15	CASSFQGLGTDTQYF	TGTGCCAGTAGTTTTCAGGGGCTAGGCACAGATACGCAGTATTTT
TRBV7-8	NA	NA	TRBJ1-2	14	CASSPGTLIYGYTF	TGTGCCAGCAGCCCGGGGACACTTATCTATGGCTACACCTTC
TRBV5-6	NA	NA	TRBJ1-1	16	CASSLGWGALNTEAFF	TGTGCCAGCAGCCTTGGGTGGGGAGCGTTGAACACTGAAGCTTTCTTT
TRBV6-5	NA	NA	TRBJ2-1	12	CASSRLVNEQFF	TGTGCCAGCAGTCGACTAGTGAATGAGCAGTTCTTC
TRBV30	NA	TRBD1	TRBJ1-2	13	CAWSQGANHGYTF	TGTGCCTGGTCTCAGGGGGCTAATCATGGCTACACCTTC
TRBV2	few	TRBD2	TRBJ2-3	12	CASERGQDTQYF	TGTGCCAGCGAGCGGGGTCAAGATACGCAGTATTTT
TRBV5-1	NA	TRBD1	TRBJ2-1	15	CASSPRDRTTNEQFF	TGCGCCAGCAGCCCTCGGGACAGAACAACAAATGAGCAGTTCTTC
TRBV28	NA	NA	TRBJ2-6	14	CASTGLSGANVLTF	TGTGCCAGCACTGGGCTCTCTGGGGCCAACGTCCTGACTTTC
TRBV7-8	NA	TRBD1	TRBJ2-2	15	CASSAWDRGTGELFF	TGTGCCAGCAGCGCTTGGGACAGGGGGACCGGGGAGCTGTTTTTT
TRBV6-5	NA	TRBD1	TRBJ1-2	15	CASSPGDRGDYGYTF	TGTGCCAGCAGCCCCGGGGACAGGGGTGACTATGGCTACACCTTC
TRBV19	NA	NA	TRBJ2-6	17	CASSPLPANSGANVLTF	TGTGCCAGTAGTCCTTTACCCGCTAATTCTGGGGCCAACGTCCTGACTTTC
TRBV7-9	NA	TRBD1	TRBJ2-5	15	CASSLASGQGADQYF	TGTGCCAGCAGCTTAGCGTCAGGACAGGGGGCGGACCAGTACTTC